This entry concerns a single T cell receptor beta chain. The antigen is undetermined. These data originate in a study of blood T cells in healthy people across ages. Regarding the study as a whole: A greater number of naive CD4+ cells and higher diversity distinguished long-lived donors from aged donors. Older age coincided with a roughly linear decline in TCR beta diversity per million T cells.

Individuals who donated were healthy Caucasians from Russia aged about 6 to 100. For the second PCR, which ran for about 6 to 11 cycles, a sample-barcoded 5' primer and a J-beta primer mix were used. A template-switch adaptor with 12 random nucleotides tagged each cDNA molecule. TCRdb used MiXCR to reprocess the 5' RACE reads, holding one entry per CDR3 protein. Of 1.5 million or so distinct CDR3 sequences listed, about 40% are singletons. This CDR3 spans 15 amino acids. Trimming took off 5 bases at V and 6 bases at J, with 17 bases between the two ends. The V gene's germline CDR1 is SNHLY and CDR2 FYNNEI.

This chain links TRBV2 with TRBJ1-5; D might be TRBD1 (6 bases). The material sequenced was blood. The TCR comes from a woman in her late teens or twenties in good health. CDR3 amino acids: CASSPHRDTGQPQHF. The CDR3 DNA reads TGTGCCAGCAGTCCACACAGGGATACGGGTCAGCCCCAGCATTTT.